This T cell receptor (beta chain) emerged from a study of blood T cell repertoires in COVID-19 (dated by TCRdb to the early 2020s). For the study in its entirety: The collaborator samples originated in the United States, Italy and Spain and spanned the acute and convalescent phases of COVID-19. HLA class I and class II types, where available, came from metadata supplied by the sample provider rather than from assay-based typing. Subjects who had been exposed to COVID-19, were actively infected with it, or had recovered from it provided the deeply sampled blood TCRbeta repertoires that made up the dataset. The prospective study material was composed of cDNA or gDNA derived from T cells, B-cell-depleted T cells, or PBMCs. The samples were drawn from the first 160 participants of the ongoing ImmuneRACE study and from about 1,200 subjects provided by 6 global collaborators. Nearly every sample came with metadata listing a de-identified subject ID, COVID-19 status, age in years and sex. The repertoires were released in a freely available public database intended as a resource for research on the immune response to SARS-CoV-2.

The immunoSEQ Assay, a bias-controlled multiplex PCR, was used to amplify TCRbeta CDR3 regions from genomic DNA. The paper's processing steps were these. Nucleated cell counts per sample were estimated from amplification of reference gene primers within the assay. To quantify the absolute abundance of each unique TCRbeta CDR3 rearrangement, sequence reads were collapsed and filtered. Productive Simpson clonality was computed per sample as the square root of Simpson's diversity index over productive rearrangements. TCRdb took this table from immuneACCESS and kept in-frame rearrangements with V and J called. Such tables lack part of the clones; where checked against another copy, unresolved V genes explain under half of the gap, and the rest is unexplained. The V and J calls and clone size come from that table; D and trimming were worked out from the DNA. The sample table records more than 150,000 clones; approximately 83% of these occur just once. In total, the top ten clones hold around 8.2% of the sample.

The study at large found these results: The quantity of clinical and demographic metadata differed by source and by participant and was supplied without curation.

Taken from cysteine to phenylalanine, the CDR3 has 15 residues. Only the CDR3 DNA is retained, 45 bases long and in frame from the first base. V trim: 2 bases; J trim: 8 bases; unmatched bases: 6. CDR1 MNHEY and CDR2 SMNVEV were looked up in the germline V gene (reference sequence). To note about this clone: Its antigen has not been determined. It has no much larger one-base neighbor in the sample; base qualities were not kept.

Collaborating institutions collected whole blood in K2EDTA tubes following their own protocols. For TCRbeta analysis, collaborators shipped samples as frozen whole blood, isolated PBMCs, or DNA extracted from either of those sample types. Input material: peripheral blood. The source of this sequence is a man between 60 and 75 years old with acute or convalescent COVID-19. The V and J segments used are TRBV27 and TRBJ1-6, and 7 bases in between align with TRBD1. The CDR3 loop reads CASSLLAGGDSPLHF. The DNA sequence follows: TGTGCCAGCAGTTTACTCGCAGGGGGTGATTCACCCCTCCACTTT.